The TCR beta chain under discussion was sequenced for a study of blood T cells in healthy people across ages. V lost 1 base, J lost 0 bases, and 16 bases lay in between. This CDR3 has 19 amino acids. Germline V gene sequence: CDR1 KGHSH, CDR2 LQKENI. About this clonotype itself: What it binds is not known.

PCR was performed a second time for about 7 to 11 cycles using a sample-barcoded 5' primer and a J-beta primer mix. TCRdb recomputed calls from the 5' RACE reads with MiXCR, one row per CDR3 protein. The data hold some 1.8 million distinct CDR3 sequences, with 30% to 40% observed a single time. The study's findings and limits: Long-lived donors exceeded aged donors in naive CD4+ cells and diversity.

This chain links TRBV18 with TRBJ1-6, with D unclear. Source material: blood. The sequence derives from a human donor in good health. CDR3 amino acids: CASSPRTVFFSSYNSPLHF. The DNA for the CDR3 is TGTGCCAGCTCACCACGTACAGTTTTCTTCAGCTCCTATAATTCACCCCTCCACTTT.